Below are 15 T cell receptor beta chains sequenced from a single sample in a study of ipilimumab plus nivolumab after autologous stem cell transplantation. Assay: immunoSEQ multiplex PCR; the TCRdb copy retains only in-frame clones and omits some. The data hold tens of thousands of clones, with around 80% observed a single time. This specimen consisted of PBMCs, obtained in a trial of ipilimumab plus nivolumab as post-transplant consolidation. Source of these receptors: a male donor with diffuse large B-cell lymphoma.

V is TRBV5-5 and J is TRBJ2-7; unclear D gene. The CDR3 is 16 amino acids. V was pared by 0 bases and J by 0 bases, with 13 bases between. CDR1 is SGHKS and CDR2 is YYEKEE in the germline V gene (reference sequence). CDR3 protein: CASSLGHASNSYEQYF. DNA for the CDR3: TGTGCCAGCAGCTTGGGACACGCCAGCAACTCCTACGAGCAGTACTTC.

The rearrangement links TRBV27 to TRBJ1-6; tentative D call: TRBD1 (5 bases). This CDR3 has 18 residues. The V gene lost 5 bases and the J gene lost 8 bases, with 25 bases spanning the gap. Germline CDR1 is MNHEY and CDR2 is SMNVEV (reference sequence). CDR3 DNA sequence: TGTGCCAGCAGTCCCTCGGGGTGGGCAGGGCAGGTGGATTCACCCCTCCACTTT. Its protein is CASSPSGWAGQVDSPLHF.

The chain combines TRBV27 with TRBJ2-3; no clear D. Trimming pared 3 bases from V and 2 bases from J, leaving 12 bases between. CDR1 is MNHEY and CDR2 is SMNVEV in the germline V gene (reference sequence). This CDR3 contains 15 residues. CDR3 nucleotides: TGTGCCAGCAGTTTGGGTAGGATATACACAGATACGCAGTATTTT. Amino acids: CASSLGRIYTDTQYF.

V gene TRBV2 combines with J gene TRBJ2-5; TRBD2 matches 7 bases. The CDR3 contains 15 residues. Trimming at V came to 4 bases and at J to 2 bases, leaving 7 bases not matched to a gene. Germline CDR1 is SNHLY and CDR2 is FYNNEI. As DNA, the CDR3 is TGTGCCAGCAGTGGATTCGTGGGGGGGCAAGAGACCCAGTACTTC. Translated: CASSGFVGGQETQYF.

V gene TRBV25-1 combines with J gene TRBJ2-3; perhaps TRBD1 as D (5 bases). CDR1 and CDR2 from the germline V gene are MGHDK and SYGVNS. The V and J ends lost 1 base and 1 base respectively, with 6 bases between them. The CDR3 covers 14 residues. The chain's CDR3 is CASSELGGTDTQYF. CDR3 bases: TGTGCCAGCAGTGAATTAGGGGGCACAGATACGCAGTATTTT.

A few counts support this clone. CDR3 sequence: CASSLATYDGYTF. The CDR3, as DNA: TGTGCCAGCAGCTTGGCCACTTACGATGGCTACACCTTC. The chain combines TRBV5-5 with TRBJ1-2; D gene ambiguous. This CDR3 has 13 residues. Trimming removed 0 bases at V and 6 bases at J, with 9 bases between. CDR1 and CDR2 from the germline V gene are SGHKS and YYEKEE (reference sequence).

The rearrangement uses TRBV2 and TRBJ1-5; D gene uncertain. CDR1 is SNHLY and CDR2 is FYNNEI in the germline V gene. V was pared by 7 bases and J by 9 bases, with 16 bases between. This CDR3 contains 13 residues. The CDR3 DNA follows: TGTGCCAGCATGCTGGAGGGTCCGATGCCCCAGCATTTT. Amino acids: CASMLEGPMPQHF.

CDR3 amino acids: CASSLGYPSSYEQYF. CDR3 coding DNA: TGTGCCAGCAGCTTAGGATACCCAAGCTCCTACGAGCAGTACTTC. This chain joins TRBV7-2 and TRBJ2-7; no firm D call. Per germline, CDR1 SGHTA and CDR2 FQGNSA. Trimming removed 1 base from V and 0 bases from J, with 10 bases in between. The CDR3 consists of 15 residues.

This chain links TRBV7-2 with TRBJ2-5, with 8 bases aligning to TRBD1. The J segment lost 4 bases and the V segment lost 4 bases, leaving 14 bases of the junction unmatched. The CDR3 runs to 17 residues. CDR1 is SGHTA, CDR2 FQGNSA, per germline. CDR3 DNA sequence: TGTGCCAGCAGCTCGGGGCGGACAGGGTTAAGAGTAGAGACCCAGTACTTC. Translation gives CASSSGRTGLRVETQYF. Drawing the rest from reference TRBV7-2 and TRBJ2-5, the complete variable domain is GAGVSQSPSNKVTEKGKDVELRCDPISGHTALYWYRQSLGQGLEFLIYFQGNSAPDKSGLPSDRFSAERTGGSVSTLTIQRTQQEDSAVYLCASSSGRTGLRVETQYFGPGTRLLVL.

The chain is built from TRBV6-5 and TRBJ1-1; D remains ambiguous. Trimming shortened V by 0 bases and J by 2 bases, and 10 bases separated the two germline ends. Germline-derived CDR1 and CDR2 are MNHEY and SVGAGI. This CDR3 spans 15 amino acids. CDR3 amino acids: CASSYSDVFNTEAFF. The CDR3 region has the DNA TGTGCCAGCAGTTACTCCGACGTTTTTAACACTGAAGCTTTCTTT.

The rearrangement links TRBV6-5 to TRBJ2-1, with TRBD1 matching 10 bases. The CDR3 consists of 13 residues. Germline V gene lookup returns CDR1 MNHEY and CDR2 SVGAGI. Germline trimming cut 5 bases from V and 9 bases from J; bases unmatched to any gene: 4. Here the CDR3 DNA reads TGTGCCAGCAGTCGACAGGGGGCAGTTGAGCAGTTCTTC. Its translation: CASSRQGAVEQFF.

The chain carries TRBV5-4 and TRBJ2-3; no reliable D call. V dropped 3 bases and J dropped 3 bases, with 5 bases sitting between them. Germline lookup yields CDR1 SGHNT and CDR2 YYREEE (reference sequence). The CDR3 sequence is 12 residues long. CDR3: CASSSRTDTQYF. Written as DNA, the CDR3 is TGTGCCAGCAGCTCAAGAACAGATACGCAGTATTTT.

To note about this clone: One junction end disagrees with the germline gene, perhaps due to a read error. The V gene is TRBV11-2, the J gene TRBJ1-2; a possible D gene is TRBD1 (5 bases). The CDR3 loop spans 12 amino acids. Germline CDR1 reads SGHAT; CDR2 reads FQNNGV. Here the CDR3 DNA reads TGTGCCAGCAGCTTTCGGGGGGAACGGGAGGCCTTC. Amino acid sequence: CASSFRGEREAF.

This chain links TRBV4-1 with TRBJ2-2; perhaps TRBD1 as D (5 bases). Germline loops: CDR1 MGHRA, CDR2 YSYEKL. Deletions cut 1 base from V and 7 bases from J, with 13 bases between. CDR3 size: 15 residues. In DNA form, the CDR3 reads TGCGCCAGCAGCCAAGTTCGCAGGGCAAACGGGGAGCTGTTTTTT. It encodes CASSQVRRANGELFF.

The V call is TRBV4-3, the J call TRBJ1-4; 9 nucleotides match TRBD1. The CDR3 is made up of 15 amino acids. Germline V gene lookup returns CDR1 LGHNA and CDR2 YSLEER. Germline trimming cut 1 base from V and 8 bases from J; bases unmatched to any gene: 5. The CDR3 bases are TGCGCCAGCAGCCAAGCCGGGACAGGGCCCGAAAAACTGTTTTTT. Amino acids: CASSQAGTGPEKLFF.